Detailed here is one T cell receptor beta chain. The sample is drawn from a study of blood T cell repertoires in COVID-19. Study at large: Donors in the United States, Italy and Spain gave samples during acute or convalescent COVID-19.

The germline V gene encodes CDR1 MNHEY and CDR2 SVGAGI. The length of the CDR3 is 15 residues. V lost 2 bases, J lost 1 base, and 0 bases stayed unmatched. Seattle's enrolled individuals joined amid active infection and were then monitored longitudinally. Per the study methods: Cell counts per sample came from amplifying reference gene primers. Clones were sequenced by immunoSEQ multiplex PCR, and TCRdb holds only the in-frame ones, with some missing. V and J calls and clone size are those listed in that table; D and trimming were worked out from the DNA. The sample has 150,000 to 200,000 clones; just over 90% are singletons.

The sequence derives from a woman aged 60-75 years with COVID-19, enrolled during active disease. The chain recombines TRBV6-5 with TRBJ2-7; 12 bases align to TRBD2. Sequences were obtained from peripheral blood. CDR3 region: CASSYTSGGSYEQYF. The CDR3 nucleotides are TGTGCCAGCAGTTACACTAGCGGGGGGTCCTACGAGCAGTACTTC.